One sample yielded the 32 T cell receptor beta chains listed below, sequenced in a study of cytomegalovirus exposure and HLA in healthy donors. In the PCR, 60 Vbeta and 13 Jbeta primers were used. The table came from immunoSEQ multiplex PCR; TCRdb's copy has only in-frame clones and leaves some out. The repertoire holds 100,000 to 150,000 clones, with 80% as singletons. Sequences were obtained from PBMCs. These receptors all come from a woman aged 40-49 years in good health and CMV-seronegative.

This chain connects TRBV5-1 to TRBJ2-7; 14 bases align to TRBD2. The length of the CDR3 is 15 residues. Germline-derived CDR1 and CDR2 are SGHRS and YFSETQ. Trimming cost V 4 bases and J 7 bases; bases outside gene matches: 7. The CDR3 DNA sequence: TGCGCCAGCAGCCCGGGACTAGCGGGAGCTGGGGAGCAGTACTTC. Amino acids: CASSPGLAGAGEQYF. The whole variable domain, filled in from reference TRBV5-1 and TRBJ2-7, reads KAGVTQTPRYLIKTRGQQVTLSCSPISGHRSVSWYQQTPGQGLQFLFEYFSETQRNKGNFPGRFSGRQFSNSRSEMNVSTLELGDSALYLCASSPGLAGAGEQYFGPGTRLTVT.

This clone was counted a single time. J is TRBJ2-2 and V is TRBV27, with TRBD2 identical over 10 bases. V dropped 2 bases and J dropped 4; count of bases not matched to a gene: 7. Germline CDR1 reads MNHEY; CDR2 reads SMNVEV (reference sequence). The CDR3 spans 17 residues. The CDR3 DNA sequence: TGTGCCAGCAGTTTAGGGTCAGCGGGAGGGCCCACCGGGGAGCTGTTTTTT. Amino acids: CASSLGSAGGPTGELFF.

The genes are TRBV5-4 and TRBJ2-1, with D possibly being TRBD2 (6 bases). The CDR3 length is 13 residues. From germline, CDR1 is SGHNT and CDR2 YYREEE (reference sequence). V was clipped by 4 bases and J by 6 bases, with 11 bases between them. This CDR3 is CASSGTLLNEQFF. The DNA of the CDR3 is TGTGCCAGCAGCGGGACTCTTCTCAATGAGCAGTTCTTC.

The chain uses TRBV7-9 and TRBJ2-5, with a weak D call TRBD2 (6 bases). Trimming removed 3 bases at V and 5 bases at J, with 10 bases between. Germline values: CDR1 SEHNR, CDR2 FQNEAQ (reference sequence). CDR3 length: 13 amino acids. The CDR3 sequence: CASSFAGPETQYF. The CDR3 coding sequence is TGTGCCAGCAGCTTCGCGGGACCCGAGACCCAGTACTTC.

The rearrangement joins TRBV7-9 to TRBJ1-1; D unclear. The CDR3 covers 14 residues. V was clipped by 1 base and J by 6 bases, with 12 bases between them. Per germline, CDR1 SEHNR and CDR2 FQNEAQ (reference sequence). CDR3 protein: CASSLELGGAEAFF. DNA for the CDR3: TGTGCCAGCAGCTTAGAACTTGGAGGCGCTGAAGCTTTCTTT.

The rearrangement links TRBV19 to TRBJ1-3; no definite D call. Germline lookup yields CDR1 LNHDA and CDR2 SQIVND (reference sequence). CDR3 size: 12 residues. V gave up 1 base and J gave up 8 bases, with 6 bases separating them. CDR3 region: CASSIGGDTIYF. The CDR3 nucleotides read TGTGCCAGTAGTATAGGAGGAGACACCATATATTTT.

The chain joins TRBV4-3 to TRBJ2-4; maybe TRBD1 (6 bases). CDR3 size: 16 residues. Germline V gene data show CDR1 as LGHNA and CDR2 as YSLEER. The ends were cut back, 1 base at V and 6 bases at J, with 16 bases in the middle. DNA for the CDR3: TGCGCCAGCAGCCAAGGGGCAGGGGCAGGTGGAAACATTCAGTACTTC. Its protein product is CASSQGAGAGGNIQYF.

This chain links TRBV29-1 with TRBJ1-2; D remains ambiguous. Per germline, CDR1 SQVTM and CDR2 ANQGSEA. V gave up 3 bases and J gave up 7 bases, with 15 bases separating them. The CDR3 runs to 13 residues. The DNA of the CDR3 is TGCAGCGTTGACGCCCCCGAGGGCCCTGGCTACACCTTC. Amino acid sequence: CSVDAPEGPGYTF.

This clone appeared many times. J is TRBJ1-6 and V is TRBV6-1; possibly TRBD1 for D (5 bases). The germline V gene encodes CDR1 MNHNS and CDR2 SASEGT. Trimming pared 6 bases from V and 6 bases from J, leaving 12 bases between. This CDR3 is 14 amino acids long. In DNA form, the CDR3 reads TGTGCCAGCAGCGACACTGGGGCTAATTCACCCCTCCACTTT. As protein: CASSDTGANSPLHF.

This chain joins TRBV11-2 and TRBJ1-2; the D is unclear. The CDR3 length is 14 residues. Germline lookup yields CDR1 SGHAT and CDR2 FQNNGV. Trimming removed 0 bases from V and 5 bases from J, with 10 bases in between. The CDR3 reads CASSLDVLSYGYTF. The DNA of the CDR3 is TGTGCCAGCAGCTTAGACGTACTGTCGTATGGCTACACCTTC.

The chain combines TRBV27 with TRBJ2-7, with 7 bases matching TRBD1. The CDR3 runs 12 residues. Germline loops: CDR1 MNHEY, CDR2 SMNVEV (reference sequence). V lost 10 bases to trimming and J lost 0 bases; unmatched junction nucleotides: 3. The CDR3 DNA is TGTGCCACCCGGGACAGCTCCTACGAGCAGTACTTC. The encoded protein is CATRDSSYEQYF.

The CDR3 DNA follows: TGCGCCAGCAGCCTCTCTTACAAATACTATGGCTACACCTTC. Its translation is CASSLSYKYYGYTF. The V and J genes are TRBV4-3 and TRBJ1-2, with no clear D. There are 14 residues in the CDR3. Germline CDR1 reads LGHNA; CDR2 reads YSLEER. Trimming removed 4 bases from V and 3 bases from J, with 12 bases in between.

CDR3 nucleotide sequence: TGTGCCAGCAGAACATGGCGGATCACAGATACGCAGTATTTT. As protein: CASRTWRITDTQYF. V is TRBV5-6 and J is TRBJ2-3, with unresolved D. Germline values: CDR1 SGHDT, CDR2 YYEEEE. CDR3 size: 14 residues. V lost 5 bases to trimming and J lost 2 bases, with 12 bases between them.

This clone was found once. The rearrangement uses TRBV18 and TRBJ1-1; maybe TRBD1 (6 bases). Trimming took 1 base from V and 0 from J, leaving 15 bases between them. This CDR3 has 17 amino acids. The germline V gene has CDR1 KGHSH and CDR2 LQKENI. The CDR3 bases are TGTGCCAGCTCACCACTTGGCAGGGGAACAATGAACACTGAAGCTTTCTTT. As protein: CASSPLGRGTMNTEAFF.

The chain has TRBV5-1 and TRBJ2-1, with 8 bases that match TRBD2. Germline values: CDR1 SGHRS, CDR2 YFSETQ. The V and J ends lost 8 bases and 7 bases, in that order; junction bases with no gene match: 14. The CDR3 loop spans 15 amino acids. CDR3 residues: CASALSGAFSNEQFF. Here the CDR3 DNA reads TGCGCCAGTGCCCTTAGCGGGGCTTTTTCAAATGAGCAGTTCTTC.

This sequence joins TRBV7-8 and TRBJ2-2; 7 nucleotides align to TRBD2. The CDR3 has 15 residues. With 4 bases clipped from V and 5 bases from J, the junction kept 7 bases outside the gene matches. Germline CDR1 and CDR2: SGHVS and FQNEAQ. CDR3 coding DNA: TGTGCCAGCAGCTCTAGCGGAGCGGGGACCGGGGAGCTGTTTTTT. Amino acids: CASSSSGAGTGELFF.

The gene calls are TRBV5-1 and TRBJ1-2; the D gene is possibly TRBD1 (5 bases). Germline CDR1 is SGHRS and CDR2 is YFSETQ. The CDR3 extends over 19 amino acids. Deletions cut 4 bases from V and 8 bases from J, with 33 bases between. The CDR3 region is CASSPEAQTWGGRAGGYTF. CDR3 in DNA: TGCGCCAGCAGCCCGGAAGCCCAGACCTGGGGGGGACGAGCAGGGGGCTACACCTTC.

The gene calls are TRBV7-2 and TRBJ2-1, with 12 bases that match TRBD2. The V and J ends lost 5 bases and 9 bases, in that order; junction bases with no gene match: 14. This CDR3 region has 17 residues. Per the germline V gene, CDR1 is SGHTA and CDR2 is FQGNSA. CDR3 region: CASSLNHGLAGLGEQFF. CDR3 in DNA: TGTGCCAGCAGCCTCAATCACGGACTAGCGGGATTGGGTGAGCAGTTCTTC. The full variable domain, rest sourced from reference TRBV7-2 and TRBJ2-1, is GAGVSQSPSNKVTEKGKDVELRCDPISGHTALYWYRQSLGQGLEFLIYFQGNSAPDKSGLPSDRFSAERTGGSVSTLTIQRTQQEDSAVYLCASSLNHGLAGLGEQFFGPGTRLTVL.

Details on this clone: The sample contains more than one DNA sequence encoding this CDR3. The V gene is TRBV6-5, the J gene TRBJ2-7; TRBD1 might be the D (6 bases). Trimming pared 5 bases from V and 4 bases from J, leaving 12 bases between. Germline CDR1 and CDR2: MNHEY and SVGAGI. The CDR3 has 13 residues. The CDR3 protein is CASSRTVNYEQYF. DNA for the CDR3: TGTGCCAGCAGTAGGACAGTGAATTACGAGCAGTACTTC.

V and J are TRBV4-3 and TRBJ1-2, with 8 bases matching TRBD1. V shed 4 bases and J 5 bases; nucleotides not matched to a gene: 9. The CDR3 length is 15 residues. Germline V gene sequence: CDR1 LGHNA, CDR2 YSLEER. The CDR3 DNA is TGCGCCAGCAGCCGCTCGGGGACAGGCATATATGGCTACACCTTC. Its protein is CASSRSGTGIYGYTF.

The chain links TRBV2 to TRBJ2-3, with TRBD2 matching over 12 bases. The J segment lost 4 bases and the V segment lost 9 bases, leaving 11 bases of the junction unmatched. This CDR3 has 16 amino acids. Germline V gene lookup returns CDR1 SNHLY and CDR2 FYNNEI. As DNA, the CDR3 is TGTGCCAGTTTACGATTGACTAGCGGGAGATCAGATACGCAGTATTTT. This translates into CASLRLTSGRSDTQYF.

The chain carries TRBV7-9 and TRBJ1-2; a possible D gene is TRBD1 (6 bases). The CDR3 runs 14 residues. In germline, CDR1 is SEHNR, CDR2 FQNEAQ (reference sequence). Trimming removed 0 bases from V and 7 bases from J, with 12 bases in between. The CDR3 bases are TGTGCCAGCAGCTTAGCGCTCGGGGGGCCTGGCTACACCTTC. Translated: CASSLALGGPGYTF.

The genes are TRBV6-6 and TRBJ1-2; a weak D match, TRBD1 (6 bases). V was clipped by 8 bases and J by 8 bases, with 18 bases between them. Germline-derived CDR1 and CDR2 are MNHNY and SVGAGI (reference sequence). The CDR3 is 13 amino acids. The CDR3 reads CASRTPTGLGYTF. CDR3 coding DNA: TGTGCCAGCCGAACACCAACAGGGCTGGGCTACACCTTC.

This clone came up a few times. The chain employs TRBV29-1 and TRBJ1-1, with D possibly TRBD1 on 5 matching bases. The CDR3 loop spans 13 amino acids. Trimming stripped 1 base from V and 0 bases from J, with 6 bases between. Germline lookup yields CDR1 SQVTM and CDR2 ANQGSEA. In DNA form, the CDR3 reads TGCAGCGTTGAAGGGGGCCTGAACACTGAAGCTTTCTTT. It translates to CSVEGGLNTEAFF. Based on the CDR3 plus reference TRBV29-1 and TRBJ1-1, the full variable domain is SAVISQKPSRDICQRGTSLTIQCQVDSQVTMMFWYRQQPGQSLTLIATANQGSEATYESGFVIDKFPISRPNLTFSTLTVSNMSPEDSSIYLCSVEGGLNTEAFFGQGTRLTVV.

In the case of this clone: Germline and junction disagree at one end, which may indicate a read error. The chain joins TRBV7-7 to TRBJ2-1; 11 bases agree with TRBD2. This CDR3 region has 16 residues. CDR1 and CDR2 from the germline V gene are SSHAT and FNYEAQ (reference sequence). CDR3 nucleotide sequence: TGTGCTAGCAGCGCCACCGGGACTAGCGGTTACAATGAGCAGTTCTTC. Residues: CASSATGTSGYNEQFF. Full variable domain (rest looked up from reference TRBV7-7 and TRBJ2-1): GAGVSQSPRYKVTKRGQDVTLRCDPISSHATLYWYQQALGQGPEFLTYFNYEAQPDKSGLPSDRFSAERPEGSISTLTIQRTEQRDSAMYRCASSATGTSGYNEQFFGPGTRLTVL.

Points on this clone: Germline is not matched at one junction end, which may reflect a read error. The V and J genes are TRBV5-4 and TRBJ1-2, with a weak D call TRBD1 (5 bases). Looked up from germline, CDR1 is SGHNT and CDR2 is YYREEE (reference sequence). The CDR3 runs 13 residues. CDR3 residues: CASRPQGFAGYPF. CDR3 bases: TGTGCCAGCAGACCCCAGGGATTTGCTGGCTACCCCTTC.

This clone was seen only a few times. The rearrangement links TRBV27 to TRBJ2-3; TRBD2 aligns across 9 bases. CDR1 and CDR2 (germline): MNHEY, SMNVEV (reference sequence). This CDR3 has 15 residues. Losses at the gene ends were 2 bases for V and 4 bases for J; bases not matched to a gene: 4. CDR3 nucleotide sequence: TGTGCCAGCAGTTTAGCGGGGGGGCCGGCAGATACGCAGTATTTT. This gives the protein CASSLAGGPADTQYF.

The gene calls are TRBV6-1 and TRBJ1-2; tentative D call: TRBD1 (6 bases). The V gene lost 2 bases and the J gene lost 5 bases, with 9 bases spanning the gap. Per germline, CDR1 MNHNS and CDR2 SASEGT. The CDR3 is made up of 13 amino acids. CDR3 region: CASSEQGQYGYTF. In DNA, the CDR3 is TGTGCCAGCAGTGAACAGGGACAATATGGCTACACCTTC.

The chain has TRBV28 and TRBJ1-2, with TRBD1 as a possible D gene (5 bases). The CDR3 length is 13 residues. The V end was cut by 1 base, the J end by 7 bases, with 10 bases between. The germline V gene encodes CDR1 MDHEN and CDR2 SYDVKM. The CDR3 DNA reads TGTGCCAGCAGTTTATATAGGGGAGGTGGCTACACCTTC. It yields the protein CASSLYRGGGYTF.

The chain recombines TRBV6-5 with TRBJ1-5; 9 bases are shared with TRBD1. V lost 5 bases to trimming and J lost 1 base; unmatched junction nucleotides: 3. The germline V gene encodes CDR1 MNHEY and CDR2 SVGAGI. The CDR3 is made up of 15 amino acids. The CDR3 DNA sequence: TGTGCCAGCAGTCGGACAGGGGCCAGCAATCAGCCCCAGCATTTT. Protein sequence: CASSRTGASNQPQHF.

The chain links TRBV7-3 to TRBJ2-2, with 10 bases aligning to TRBD2. The CDR3 spans 15 residues. Trimming at V came to 2 bases and at J to 6 bases, leaving 3 bases not matched to a gene. The V gene's germline CDR1 is SGHTA and CDR2 FQGTGA. Here the CDR3 reads CASSLGLAGAGELFF. As DNA, the CDR3 is TGTGCCAGCAGCTTAGGGCTAGCGGGAGCCGGGGAGCTGTTTTTT.

The DNA of the CDR3 is TGTGCCAGTAAACCGGGACAGGGGGTGTATAGCAATCAGCCCCAGCATTTT. Translation gives CASKPGQGVYSNQPQHF. This chain links TRBV19 with TRBJ1-5; 11 bases are shared with TRBD1. The CDR3 spans 17 residues. V dropped 7 bases and J dropped 0; count of bases not matched to a gene: 8. CDR1 is LNHDA and CDR2 is SQIVND in the germline V gene (reference sequence).